The T cell receptor (beta chain) under discussion was sequenced for a study of human T cells and chemical hapten exposure. Study details: Upper-back patches of 0.01% DPC were read at 6 days.

Attachment of unique molecular identifiers to individual cDNA molecules was performed in the library. From the RACE reads, TCRdb called clonotypes with MiXCR, one entry per CDR3 protein. The data hold roughly 50,000 distinct CDR3 sequences, with approximately 9.9% observed a single time. In this sample, this clonotype turned up many times. Its antigen is not known. V shed 6 bases, J shed 6 bases, and the junction held 7 bases outside the gene matches. The CDR3 runs 14 residues. The germline gives CDR1 MDHEN, CDR2 SYDVKM. Time point defined: patch test 1, 2 weeks after DPC sensitization. Treatment given: therapeutic diphenylcyclopropenone sensitization with weekly scalp DPC. Extraction yielded total RNA from whole blood (unfractionated). Study results and caveats: TCRs whose frequency exceeded 1 in 1000 remained the same following DPC sensitization.

J is TRBJ2-1 and V is TRBV28, with 8 bases matching TRBD2. This clonotype was sampled from a woman aged 40 to 50 with alopecia areata. Some clones in this sample may be carry-over from other donors' samples. The sequenced sample was whole blood, obtained in connection with sensitization to the hapten diphenylcyclopropenone (DPC). The CDR3 DNA reads TGTGCCAGCAGGGGCGGGGGGCCCTCCAATGAGCAGTTCTTC. Translated, it gives CASRGGGPSNEQFF.